The T cell receptor beta chain under discussion was sequenced for a study of blood T cell repertoires in COVID-19. The CDR3 sequence is 16 residues long. This clone was seen at least ten times. In the original analysis: How many nucleated cells were present was estimated from reference gene primer amplification. Only in-frame clones appear in the TCRdb table, and some are missing; sequencing was by immunoSEQ multiplex PCR. The V and J calls and the clone size are those of that table, but D and trimming were determined from the DNA. The profile covers approximately 200,000 clones, with about 90% appearing a single time and 1.9% taken by the ten largest.

This receptor was obtained from a man in his forties or fifties with active or convalescent COVID-19. The chain combines TRBV21-1 with TRBJ2-7; no DNA check was done on the table's D call, TRBD2. TRBV21-1 is a documented pseudogene. The sample taken for sequencing was peripheral blood. CDR3 sequence: CASSKSKGALPYEQYF. DNA of the CDR3: TGTGCCAGCAGCAAATCTAAGGGAGCTCTTCCCTACGAGCAGTACTTC.